The clone carrying this T cell receptor beta chain was detected a few times. Its antigen remains unidentified. Other DNA variants within this sample encode the same CDR3. The record originates from a study of beta chain features in type 1 diabetes. Findings of the study overall: Cells with high TCR expression could be over-represented when cDNA is sequenced. Shortening that was moderate but significant affected the TCRB CDR3s of Type 1 diabetes patients in all four CD4+ subsets. Shorter templates might be favored by PCR, and equally so in patients and in controls.

The germline V gene encodes CDR1 SGDLS and CDR2 YYNGEE. Trimming left V 0 bases short and J 5 bases short, with 9 bases between. There are 14 residues in the CDR3. Every single donor gave one heparinised blood draw, and these averaged around 120 mL. Populations obtained by sorting all exceeded 98% purity. Sequenced material consisted of expressed TCRB transcripts (all of the isolated RNA was reverse transcribed). Here immunoSEQ multiplex PCR was the method, and the copy in TCRdb shows in-frame clones only, minus some. The table lists 500,000 to 650,000 clones, around 12% of them singletons. The sample taken for sequencing was naive CD4+ T cells from blood. This receptor was identified in a man younger than 45 with type 1 diabetes. The J gene is TRBJ1-5, the V gene TRBV9; D possibly corresponds to TRBD1 (5 bases). CDR3 in amino acids: CASSVGQGDQPQHF. The CDR3 DNA sequence: TGTGCCAGCAGCGTAGGGCAGGGCGATCAGCCCCAGCATTTT.